This T cell receptor beta chain is from a study of control samples from healthy donors and cancer patients. Germline V gene lookup returns CDR1 MNHEY and CDR2 SVGEGT. The CDR3 length is 20 residues. V was pared by 3 bases and J by 1 base, with 16 bases of the junction left unmatched. Clones were sequenced by immunoSEQ multiplex PCR, and TCRdb holds only the in-frame ones, with some missing. Among approximately 97,000 clones listed, around nine tenths were seen once. The chain couples TRBV6-2 or TRBV6-3 to TRBJ2-7, with 12 bases lining up with TRBD2. Sequencing was performed on blood. This receptor was identified in a man aged 30 to 45 in good health. Here the CDR3 reads CASSYNFREPGLAGSYEQYF. The CDR3 nucleotides are TGTGCCAGCAGTTATAATTTTCGGGAGCCCGGACTAGCGGGATCCTACGAGCAGTACTTC.